These 17 T cell receptor beta chains were sequenced from one sample in a study of T cell responses to AZD1222 COVID-19 vaccine. Method: immunoSEQ multiplex PCR; TCRdb's copy keeps in-frame clones and lacks some. The sample includes about 150,000 clones, about nine tenths of them seen just once. Sequencing used peripheral blood, obtained on day 0 of AZD1222 vaccination. All receptors derive from an adult in good health.

This chain links TRBV28 with TRBJ1-1, with 9 bases that match TRBD1. V was clipped by 6 bases and J by 5 bases; unmatched bases: 7. Germline V CDR1 and CDR2: MDHEN, SYDVKM. The CDR3 has 14 amino acids. CDR3 DNA: TGTGCCAGCAGGAAAACAGGGGGCAGGACTGAAGCTTTCTTT. Its translation: CASRKTGGRTEAFF.

The table lists this clone with a count of one. The chain links TRBV5-4 to TRBJ2-2; 7 bases agree with TRBD1. Germline CDR1 SGHNT, CDR2 YYREEE (reference sequence). The CDR3 loop spans 15 amino acids. With 0 bases clipped from V and 4 bases from J, the junction kept 3 bases outside the gene matches. The CDR3 spells CASSLEAGGTGELFF. CDR3 sequence (DNA): TGTGCCAGCAGCTTGGAGGCAGGGGGCACCGGGGAGCTGTTTTTT. The full variable domain, in which reference TRBV5-4 and TRBJ2-2 provide the parts outside the CDR3, is ETGVTQSPTHLIKTRGQQVTLRCSSQSGHNTVSWYQQALGQGPQFIFQYYREEENGRGNFPPRFSGLQFPNYSSELNVNALELDDSALYLCASSLEAGGTGELFFGEGSRLTVL.

This clone was recorded only once. Here the CDR3 reads CASSLVVREQFF. The CDR3 nucleotides read TGCGCCAGCAGCTTGGTAGTGAGGGAGCAGTTCTTC. The chain joins TRBV5-1 to TRBJ2-1; D unclear. The CDR3 loop spans 12 amino acids. The V and J ends lost 0 bases and 10 bases respectively, with 8 bases between them. The germline gives CDR1 SGHRS, CDR2 YFSETQ.

The chain links TRBV7-9 to TRBJ1-1, with D perhaps TRBD1 (5 bases). CDR3 length equals 13 residues. Germline lookup yields CDR1 SEHNR and CDR2 FQNEAQ (reference sequence). V shed 0 bases and J shed 3 bases, with 5 bases lying between them. DNA for the CDR3: TGTGCCAGCAGCTTAGCGGGGCACACTGAAGCTTTCTTT. Its translation: CASSLAGHTEAFF.

The V call is TRBV4-3, the J call TRBJ1-3; 8 bases line up with TRBD1. From germline, CDR1 is LGHNA and CDR2 YSLEER. The V and J ends lost 4 bases and 3 bases, in that order; junction bases with no gene match: 8. This CDR3 region has 16 residues. CDR3 loop: CASSPDQGAYGNTIYF. CDR3 in DNA: TGCGCCAGCAGCCCGGATCAGGGGGCATATGGAAACACCATATATTTT.

The chain carries TRBV5-5 and TRBJ2-3; D remains ambiguous. Per the germline V gene, CDR1 is SGHKS and CDR2 is YYEKEE (reference sequence). V was shortened by 1 base and J by 0 bases, with 3 bases between the two germline ends. This CDR3 is 13 amino acids long. The DNA for the CDR3 is TGTGCCAGCAGCTTGCCTAGCACAGATACGCAGTATTTT. As protein: CASSLPSTDTQYF.

The chain carries TRBV4-3 and TRBJ2-1, with 9 bases aligning to TRBD1. The CDR3 spans 16 residues. The germline CDR1 and CDR2 sequences are LGHNA and YSLEER. V lost 1 base to trimming and J lost 8 bases; unmatched junction nucleotides: 9. As DNA, the CDR3 is TGCGCCAGCAGCCAAGGGACCGGGACAGGGACCGATGAGCAGTTCTTC. Translation: CASSQGTGTGTDEQFF.

The rearrangement joins TRBV5-1 to TRBJ1-1, with D possibly matching TRBD1 (5 bases). Trimming took 4 bases from V and 1 from J, leaving 11 bases between them. Germline V CDR1 and CDR2: SGHRS, YFSETQ. This CDR3 region has 14 residues. The CDR3 spells CASSTRQRNTEAFF. The CDR3 coding sequence is TGCGCCAGCAGCACCCGACAGAGGAACACTGAAGCTTTCTTT. The full variable domain, with the rest looked up from reference TRBV5-1 and TRBJ1-1, is KAGVTQTPRYLIKTRGQQVTLSCSPISGHRSVSWYQQTPGQGLQFLFEYFSETQRNKGNFPGRFSGRQFSNSRSEMNVSTLELGDSALYLCASSTRQRNTEAFFGQGTRLTVV.

The gene calls are TRBV2 and TRBJ2-1, with 10 bases matching TRBD2. The V segment lost 4 bases and the J segment 8 bases; nucleotides outside the gene matches: 8. The length of the CDR3 is 15 residues. Per germline, CDR1 SNHLY and CDR2 FYNNEI. The CDR3 region is CASSARTSGGDEQFF. The CDR3 DNA reads TGTGCCAGCAGTGCTCGGACTAGCGGTGGCGATGAGCAGTTCTTC.

In this sample, this clone turned up once. J is TRBJ1-5 and V is TRBV6-5; D is unclear. Germline CDR1 MNHEY, CDR2 SVGAGI. The CDR3 totals 15 residues. Trimming took off 6 bases at V and 4 bases at J, with 16 bases between the two ends. CDR3 DNA sequence: TGTGCCAGCAGCCTCACAGTGAATGGGAATCAGCCCCAGCATTTT. Translation gives CASSLTVNGNQPQHF.

The V gene is TRBV14, the J gene TRBJ2-4, with D hard to call. V dropped 2 bases and J dropped 6 bases, with 2 bases sitting between them. CDR3 length: 11 amino acids. CDR1 is SGHDN, CDR2 FVKESK, per germline. The CDR3 sequence is CASSQINIQYF. CDR3 DNA: TGTGCCAGCAGCCAAATAAACATTCAGTACTTC.

The chain has TRBV2 and TRBJ1-5; unclear D gene. This CDR3 spans 12 amino acids. Germline values: CDR1 SNHLY, CDR2 FYNNEI. Trimming removed 5 bases at V and 0 bases at J, with 2 bases between. CDR3: CASSYSNQPQHF. The CDR3 nucleotides are TGTGCCAGCAGTTATAGCAATCAGCCCCAGCATTTT.

The chain links TRBV7-2 to TRBJ1-6; 10 bases line up with TRBD1. The CDR3 contains 18 residues. After removal of 1 base from V and 10 bases from J, the junction contained 13 bases not matched to a gene. Germline CDR1 reads SGHTA; CDR2 reads FQGNSA. The CDR3 bases are TGTGCCAGCAGCTTAGGTTTTCGGGGGACAGGGGTTGGCTCACCCCTCCACTTT. As protein: CASSLGFRGTGVGSPLHF. Full variable domain (rest looked up from reference TRBV7-2 and TRBJ1-6): GAGVSQSPSNKVTEKGKDVELRCDPISGHTALYWYRQSLGQGLEFLIYFQGNSAPDKSGLPSDRFSAERTGGSVSTLTIQRTQQEDSAVYLCASSLGFRGTGVGSPLHFGNGTRLTVT.

This clone came up a few times. This sample includes further DNA sequences coding for the same CDR3. The genes are TRBV6-5 and TRBJ1-1; possible D gene TRBD1, 5 bases. The CDR3 contains 12 residues. The germline V gene has CDR1 MNHEY and CDR2 SVGAGI. Trimming took 8 bases from V and 0 from J, leaving 7 bases between them. The CDR3 loop is CASGRVNTEAFF. In nucleotides, the CDR3 is TGTGCCAGCGGCAGGGTGAACACTGAAGCTTTCTTT.

The rearrangement links TRBV15 to TRBJ1-6; D unclear. The CDR3 contains 15 residues. Germline V CDR1 and CDR2: LNHNV, YYDKDF (reference sequence). Trimming took off 0 bases at V and 8 bases at J, with 11 bases between the two ends. CDR3 residues: CATSRDPGGDSPLHF. DNA of the CDR3: TGTGCCACCAGCAGAGATCCAGGTGGGGATTCACCCCTCCACTTT.

This clone was seen once. The J gene is TRBJ1-2, the V gene TRBV11-2, with 8 nucleotides matching TRBD1. This CDR3 is 12 amino acids long. Germline trimming cut 5 bases from V and 8 bases from J; bases unmatched to any gene: 4. Germline-derived CDR1 and CDR2 are SGHAT and FQNNGV. Written as DNA, the CDR3 is TGTGCCAGCAGCCCACAGGGGGTCGGCTACACCTTC. The encoded protein is CASSPQGVGYTF.

The chain carries TRBV19 and TRBJ1-5, with D possibly being TRBD1 (6 bases). From germline, CDR1 is LNHDA and CDR2 SQIVND (reference sequence). This CDR3 comprises 13 residues. V gave up 6 bases and J gave up 4 bases, with 10 bases separating them. CDR3 in DNA: TGTGCCAGTAGGGACACAGGGAATCAGCCCCAGCATTTT. It specifies CASRDTGNQPQHF.